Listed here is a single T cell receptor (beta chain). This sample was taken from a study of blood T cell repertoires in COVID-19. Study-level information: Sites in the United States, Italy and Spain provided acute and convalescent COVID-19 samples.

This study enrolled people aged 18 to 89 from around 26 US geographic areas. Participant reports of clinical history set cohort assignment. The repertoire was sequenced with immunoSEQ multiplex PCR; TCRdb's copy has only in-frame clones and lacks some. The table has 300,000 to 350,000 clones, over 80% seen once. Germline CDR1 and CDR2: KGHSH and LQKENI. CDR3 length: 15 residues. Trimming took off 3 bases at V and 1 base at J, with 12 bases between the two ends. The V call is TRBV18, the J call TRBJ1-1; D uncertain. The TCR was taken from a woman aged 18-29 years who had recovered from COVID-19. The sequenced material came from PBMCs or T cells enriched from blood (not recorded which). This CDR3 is CASSPYRETNTEAFF. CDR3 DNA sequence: TGTGCCAGCTCACCCTACCGAGAAACGAACACTGAAGCTTTCTTT.